Following are 21 T cell receptor beta chains from one sample sequenced in a study of blood T cells in healthy people across ages. Together with a sample-barcoded 5' primer, a J-beta primer mix was included in a second PCR lasting about 6 to 11 cycles. Each CDR3 protein gets one entry after TCRdb re-called the 5' RACE reads with MiXCR. The sample carries some 1.8 million distinct CDR3 sequences, about two fifths recorded once. Sequenced material: blood. The source is a human donor in good health.

The chain employs TRBV7-9 and TRBJ2-1; D gene unclear. Germline CDR1 reads SEHNR; CDR2 reads FQNEAQ (reference sequence). This CDR3 contains 13 residues. V gave up 5 bases and J gave up 10 bases, with 15 bases separating them. CDR3 DNA: TGTGCCAGCAGCGCCGATTTCATTATGGAGCAGTTCTTC. Amino acids: CASSADFIMEQFF.

Concerning this clonotype itself: An end of the junction differs from the germline gene, which may be a read error. The chain couples TRBV4-3 to TRBJ2-5; possible D gene TRBD1, 5 bases. This CDR3 region has 17 residues. Germline V lookup: CDR1 LGHNA, CDR2 YSLEER. The CDR3 here is CASSQVLGGRGQETQNF. The CDR3 DNA follows: TGCGCCAGCAGCCAAGTTCTTGGCGGTAGAGGACAAGAGACCCAGAACTTC.

The J gene is TRBJ2-1, the V gene TRBV9; D is possibly TRBD2 (5 bases). V lost 0 bases and J lost 0, with 16 bases in between. Germline lookup yields CDR1 SGDLS and CDR2 YYNGEE. This CDR3 comprises 18 residues. CDR3 sequence: CASSVGSGRFGSYNEQFF. The CDR3 DNA reads as TGTGCCAGCAGCGTAGGTTCGGGGAGATTCGGCTCCTACAATGAGCAGTTCTTC.

The chain carries TRBV20-1 and TRBJ2-7; D gene unclear. This CDR3 contains 12 residues. Germline V lookup: CDR1 DFQATT, CDR2 SNEGSKA (reference sequence). Trimming took off 3 bases at V and 3 bases at J, with 9 bases between the two ends. The CDR3 loop is CSASPSGYEQYF. As DNA, the CDR3 is TGCAGTGCTAGCCCCTCAGGCTACGAGCAGTACTTC.

This clonotype was detected only once. This may be a read error, as it is one base from a much larger clone. The genes are TRBV4-2 and TRBJ2-5, with TRBD2 as a possible D gene (5 bases). CDR1 is LGHNA, CDR2 YNFKEQ, per germline. There are 13 residues in the CDR3. The CDR3 DNA reads as TGTGCCAGCAGCCCCAAAAGTAGGGAGACCCGGTACTTC. As protein: CASSPKSRETRYF.

This clonotype came up a few times. This chain joins TRBV5-1 and TRBJ2-1; D gene ambiguous. V lost 3 bases to trimming and J lost 10 bases, with 11 bases between them. The CDR3 consists of 12 residues. Germline V gene data show CDR1 as SGHRS and CDR2 as YFSETQ. This CDR3 reads CASSWDVGEQFF. The CDR3 bases are TGCGCCAGCAGCTGGGATGTTGGGGAGCAGTTCTTC. Complete variable domain (other parts from reference TRBV5-1 and TRBJ2-1): KAGVTQTPRYLIKTRGQQVTLSCSPISGHRSVSWYQQTPGQGLQFLFEYFSETQRNKGNFPGRFSGRQFSNSRSEMNVSTLELGDSALYLCASSWDVGEQFFGPGTRLTVL.

In this sample, this clonotype turned up many times. V usage is TRBV7-2 and J usage is TRBJ2-3; 7 bases fit TRBD2. The CDR3 contains 14 residues. V dropped 3 bases and J dropped 4; count of bases not matched to a gene: 4. CDR1 and CDR2 from the germline V gene are SGHTA and FQGNSA. The CDR3 here is CASSFQRGADTQYF. As DNA, the CDR3 is TGTGCCAGCAGCTTCCAGCGGGGAGCAGATACGCAGTATTTT.

The V and J genes are TRBV12-3 or TRBV12-4 and TRBJ1-2; 8 bases are shared with TRBD1. The CDR3 is 14 residues long. The ends lost 7 bases at V and 5 bases at J; junction bases unmatched: 9. The CDR3 sequence: CASTLTGVGYGYTF. The CDR3 bases are TGTGCCAGCACCCTGACAGGGGTTGGATATGGCTACACCTTC.

The chain links TRBV20-1 to TRBJ1-2; D not resolved. Germline V gene data show CDR1 as DFQATT and CDR2 as SNEGSKA (reference sequence). This CDR3 is 13 amino acids long. Trimming pared 1 base from V and 8 bases from J, leaving 14 bases between. DNA of the CDR3: TGCAGTGCTAGAGTTCGGGAGGGCGAGGGCTACACCTTC. It yields the protein CSARVREGEGYTF.

Written as DNA, the CDR3 is TGTGCCAGCAGGGGGTACAGGGGGCGCTACGAGCAGTACTTC. Encoded protein: CASRGYRGRYEQYF. The chain recombines TRBV28 with TRBJ2-7; TRBD1 matches 9 bases. CDR3 length: 14 amino acids. J was trimmed by 3 bases and V by 6 bases; bases with no gene match: 6. CDR1 MDHEN and CDR2 SYDVKM come from the germline V gene.

This clonotype was observed a handful of times. The chain uses TRBV28 and TRBJ2-6, with D possibly being TRBD2 (5 bases). The V and J ends lost 8 bases and 0 bases respectively, with 14 bases between them. CDR3 size: 16 residues. Germline V lookup: CDR1 MDHEN, CDR2 SYDVKM. CDR3 DNA sequence: TGTGCCAGCCGAGGGCCACTTTACTCTGGGGCCAACGTCCTGACTTTC. Protein product: CASRGPLYSGANVLTF. Looking up the rest from reference TRBV28 and TRBJ2-6 gives the full variable domain: DVKVTQSSRYLVKRTGEKVFLECVQDMDHENMFWYRQDPGLGLRLIYFSYDVKMKEKGDIPEGYSVSREKKERFSLILESASTNQTSMYLCASRGPLYSGANVLTFGAGSRLTVL.

This clonotype showed up just a few times. V usage is TRBV4-3 and J usage is TRBJ1-2, with TRBD1 as a possible D gene (6 bases). The ends were cut back, 1 base at V and 3 bases at J, with 12 bases in the middle. Germline-derived CDR1 and CDR2 are LGHNA and YSLEER. The CDR3 is made up of 15 amino acids. DNA of the CDR3: TGCGCCAGCAGCCAAGCTTTGGGGGCTGACTATGGCTACACCTTC. It is translated as CASSQALGADYGYTF.

The chain uses TRBV7-3 and TRBJ2-1; D is perhaps TRBD1 or TRBD2 (7 bases each). Germline lookup yields CDR1 SGHTA and CDR2 FQGTGA. The V and J ends lost 5 bases and 6 bases respectively, with 17 bases between them. CDR3 size: 15 residues. The DNA of the CDR3 is TGTGCCAGCAGCCCAGGGGGGGGCCGTTTCAATGAGCAGTTCTTC. This translates into CASSPGGGRFNEQFF.

Many counts were recorded for this clonotype. For the CDR3, the DNA is TGTGCCAGCAGCCAAACCCTCGACAGGGAGCAGTTCTTC. It translates to CASSQTLDREQFF. The chain is built from TRBV3-1 and TRBJ2-1, with D perhaps matching TRBD1 (6 bases). Germline assignment: CDR1 LGHDT and CDR2 YNNKEL (reference sequence). V lost 2 bases and J lost 10, with 12 bases in between. The CDR3 has 13 residues.

This clonotype has more than one count but fewer than ten. This chain links TRBV4-1 with TRBJ2-4; TRBD2 agrees at 7 bases. Near its end, the DNA agrees better with TRBJ2-7, so the J call may be wrong. The CDR3 is 18 amino acids. The germline CDR1 and CDR2 sequences are MGHRA and YSYEKL. The CDR3 here is CASSQTPAGTLSVAEQYF. For the CDR3, the DNA is TGCGCCAGCAGCCAAACCCCAGCGGGGACCCTCTCCGTCGCCGAGCAGTACTTC.

The chain uses TRBV6-5 and TRBJ2-3; D not certain. Trimming removed 2 bases from V and 3 bases from J, with 9 bases in between. Germline V lookup: CDR1 MNHEY, CDR2 SVGAGI. The CDR3 has 14 residues. The CDR3 sequence: CASSYQTDTDTQYF. The CDR3 region has the DNA TGTGCCAGCAGTTACCAGACGGATACAGATACGCAGTATTTT.

This clonotype was seen only a few times. The chain joins TRBV20-1 to TRBJ2-1; possible D gene TRBD2, 6 bases. Germline values: CDR1 DFQATT, CDR2 SNEGSKA (reference sequence). Trimming cost V 6 bases and J 5 bases, with 14 bases left between them. The CDR3 contains 13 residues. CDR3 sequence (DNA): TGCAGTGCCCGACTAGATTTCCACAATGAGCAGTTCTTC. This codes for CSARLDFHNEQFF.

The chain has TRBV7-2 and TRBJ2-7; D is ambiguous. Germline V gives CDR1 SGHTA, CDR2 FQGNSA. With 5 bases removed from V and 0 bases from J, the gap between germline ends came to 11 bases. This CDR3 has 14 residues. CDR3 sequence: CASSPQSNSYEQYF. The CDR3, as DNA: TGTGCCAGCAGCCCCCAGTCGAACTCCTACGAGCAGTACTTC. The entire variable domain, with the rest obtained from reference TRBV7-2 and TRBJ2-7, is as follows: GAGVSQSPSNKVTEKGKDVELRCDPISGHTALYWYRQSLGQGLEFLIYFQGNSAPDKSGLPSDRFSAERTGGSVSTLTIQRTQQEDSAVYLCASSPQSNSYEQYFGPGTRLTVT.

This chain connects TRBV12-3 or TRBV12-4 to TRBJ2-5, with D maybe TRBD1 (6 bases). Trimming cost V 5 bases and J 5 bases, with 15 bases left between them. The CDR3 is made up of 14 amino acids. CDR3 in amino acids: CASSEDSSLETQYF. Here the CDR3 DNA reads TGTGCCAGCAGTGAGGACAGTTCGTTGGAGACCCAGTACTTC.

The chain recombines TRBV7-9 with TRBJ1-2, with 9 bases that match TRBD1. With V trimmed by 4 bases and J by 6 bases, 3 bases remained unmatched. The CDR3 extends over 13 amino acids. Germline CDR1 reads SEHNR; CDR2 reads FQNEAQ (reference sequence). In nucleotides, the CDR3 is TGTGCCAGCAGCTCACAGGGGGCCCATGGCTACACCTTC. This sequence encodes CASSSQGAHGYTF.

The chain combines TRBV7-9 with TRBJ2-5, with 7 positions matching TRBD1. The tail of the sequence fits TRBJ2-7 better, so the J call may be wrong. The germline gives CDR1 SEHNR, CDR2 FQNEAQ (reference sequence). CDR3 length equals 12 residues. CDR3 residues: CASRQGNHEQYF. In DNA, the CDR3 is TGTGCCAGCAGACAGGGGAACCACGAGCAGTACTTC.